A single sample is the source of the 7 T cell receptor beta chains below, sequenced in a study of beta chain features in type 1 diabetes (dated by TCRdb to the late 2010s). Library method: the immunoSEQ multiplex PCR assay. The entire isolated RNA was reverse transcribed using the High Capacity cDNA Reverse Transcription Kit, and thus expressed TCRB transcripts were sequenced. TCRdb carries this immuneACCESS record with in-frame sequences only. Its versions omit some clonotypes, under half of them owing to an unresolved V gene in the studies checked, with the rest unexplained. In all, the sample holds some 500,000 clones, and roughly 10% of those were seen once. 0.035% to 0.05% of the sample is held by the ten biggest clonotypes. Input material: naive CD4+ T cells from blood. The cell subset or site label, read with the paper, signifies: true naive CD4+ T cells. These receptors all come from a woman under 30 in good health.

CDR3 nucleotide sequence: TGTGCCAGCAGCCCGAGCGGGCCCAGGGATACGCAGTATTTT. It codes for CASSPSGPRDTQYF. This chain links TRBV7-9 with TRBJ2-3; maybe TRBD2 (6 bases). From germline, CDR1 is SEHNR and CDR2 FQNEAQ (reference sequence). The germline V and J ends were trimmed by 5 bases and 6 bases, with 15 bases remaining between them. CDR3 length: 14 residues.

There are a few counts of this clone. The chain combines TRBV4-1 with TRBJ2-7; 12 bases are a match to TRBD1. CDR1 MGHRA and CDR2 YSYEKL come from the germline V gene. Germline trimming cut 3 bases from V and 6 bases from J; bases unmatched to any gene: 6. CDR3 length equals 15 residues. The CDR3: CASSHPGQGASEQYF. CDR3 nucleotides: TGCGCCAGCAGCCACCCGGGACAGGGGGCCTCCGAGCAGTACTTC.

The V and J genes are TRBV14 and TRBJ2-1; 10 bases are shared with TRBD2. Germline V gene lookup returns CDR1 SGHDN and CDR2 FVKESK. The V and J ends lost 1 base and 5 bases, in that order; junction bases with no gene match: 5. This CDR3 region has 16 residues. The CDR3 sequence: CASSQVLLAGDNEQFF. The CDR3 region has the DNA TGTGCCAGCAGCCAAGTGCTTCTAGCGGGGGACAATGAGCAGTTCTTC.

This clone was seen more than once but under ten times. The CDR3 loop is CASSRAEYEQYF. Here the CDR3 DNA reads TGTGCCAGCTCACGAGCTGAGTACGAGCAGTACTTC. The chain has TRBV18 and TRBJ2-7; D gene ambiguous. This CDR3 comprises 12 residues. Trimming took 4 bases from V and 4 from J, leaving 8 bases between them. The germline V gene encodes CDR1 KGHSH and CDR2 LQKENI.

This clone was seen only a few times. This CDR3 reads CATSRVHGAVDFHF. The CDR3, as DNA: TGTGCCACCAGCAGAGTGCATGGGGCCGTAGACTTCCACTTT. This chain connects TRBV15 to TRBJ1-6; D is possibly TRBD1 (5 bases). This CDR3 has 14 residues. Germline values: CDR1 LNHNV, CDR2 YYDKDF (reference sequence). Between the trimmed V and J ends, which lost 1 base and 17 bases, there was a span of 18 bases.

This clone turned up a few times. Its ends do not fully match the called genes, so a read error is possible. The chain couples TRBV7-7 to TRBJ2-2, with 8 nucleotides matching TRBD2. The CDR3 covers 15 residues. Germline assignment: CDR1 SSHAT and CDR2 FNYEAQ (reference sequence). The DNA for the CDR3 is TGTGCTAGCAGCTTATTTAGCGGGGTCACCGGGGAGCTGTTTTTT. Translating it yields CASSLFSGVTGELFF.

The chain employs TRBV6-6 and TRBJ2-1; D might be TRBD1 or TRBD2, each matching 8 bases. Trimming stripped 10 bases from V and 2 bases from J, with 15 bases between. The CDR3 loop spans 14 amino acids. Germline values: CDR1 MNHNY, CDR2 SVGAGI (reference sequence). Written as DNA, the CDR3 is TGTGCCACCGGGAGGGACAGGCCCTACAATGAGCAGTTCTTC. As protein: CATGRDRPYNEQFF.